This T cell receptor beta chain was found in a study of T cell responses to AZD1222 COVID-19 vaccine. Overall study findings and caveats: Just a handful of AZD1222 recipients were seropositive at baseline.

Trimming removed 5 bases from V and 0 bases from J, with 19 bases in between. The germline CDR1 and CDR2 sequences are LNHDA and SQIVND (reference sequence). This CDR3 is 17 amino acids long. Assay: immunoSEQ multiplex PCR; the TCRdb copy retains only in-frame clones and omits some. Of around 130,000 clones listed, over 90% are singletons. This clone has just a few counts. Its specificity is not known. V usage is TRBV19 and J usage is TRBJ1-2; D is ambiguous. Sample: peripheral blood, taken on day 0 of AZD1222 vaccination. The receptor comes from an adult in good health. The CDR3 nucleotides are TGTGCCAGTAGTCCCCCGAGAGGGCGACTAGCTAACTATGGCTACACCTTC. It is translated as CASSPPRGRLANYGYTF.